This is a list of T cell receptor beta chains from one sample in a study of cytomegalovirus exposure and HLA in healthy donors. Generated by immunoSEQ multiplex PCR, the TCRdb table keeps only in-frame clones and is missing some. The sample lists 120,000 to 150,000 clones, around 77% seen once, with roughly 4.9% in the top ten. Sequencing input: PBMCs. These receptor sequences come from a woman aged 50 to 60 in good health and CMV-seronegative. The CDR3 runs from the conserved cysteine through the conserved F or W. A D gene is named only where the DNA matches it firmly.

length	D	J	V	DNA	CDR3
15	.	TRBJ1-3	TRBV5-1	TGCGCCAGCAGCCCTAACCCGCGGGCTGGAAACACCATATATTTT	CASSPNPRAGNTIYF
17	.	TRBJ1-2	TRBV4-3	TGCGCCAGCAGCCAAGGGATCTCAGGTGGGGGACTCTATGGCTACACCTTC	CASSQGISGGGLYGYTF
15	.	TRBJ1-5	TRBV21-1	TGTGCCAGCAGCTCGCCCGAACAGCTCAATCAGCCCCAGCATTTT	CASSSPEQLNQPQHF
16	.	TRBJ1-6	TRBV25-1	TGTGCCAGCAGTGAATACCCCGGACCGGGGGAGTCACCCCTCCACTTT	CASSEYPGPGESPLHF
14	.	TRBJ2-5	TRBV14	TGTGCCAGCAGCCAAGGGGACTCCCGAGAGACCCAGTACTTC	CASSQGDSRETQYF
13	TRBD1	TRBJ1-2	TRBV7-2	TGTGCCAGCAGCTTGGACAGGGGCAATGGCTACACCTTC	CASSLDRGNGYTF
15	TRBD1	TRBJ2-7	TRBV19	TGTGCCAGTAGTATGCGGACAGGGGGGGACTACGAGCAGTACTTC	CASSMRTGGDYEQYF
15	TRBD1	TRBJ2-7	TRBV27	TGTGCCAGCAGTTTGGGGCAGGGGGCAAGACACGAGCAGTACTTC	CASSLGQGARHEQYF
13	.	TRBJ1-2	TRBV5-4	TGTGCCAGCAGAATACAGGGATCCTATGGCTACACCTTC	CASRIQGSYGYTF
12	.	TRBJ2-2	TRBV27	TGTGCCAGCGGAGAAGGCACCGGGGAGCTGTTTTTT	CASGEGTGELFF
14	.	TRBJ1-6	TRBV15	TGTGCCACCAGCAGAGACAGGGAAGGATCACCCCTCCACTTT	CATSRDREGSPLHF
15	.	TRBJ2-5	TRBV30	TGTGCCTGGAGCCCCTATCTGGGGCAGCAAGAGACCCAGTACTTC	CAWSPYLGQQETQYF
15	.	TRBJ2-1	TRBV4-3	TGCGCCAGCAGCCAAGATGGCGGTTCCTACAATGAGCAGTTCTTC	CASSQDGGSYNEQFF
15	TRBD1	TRBJ2-7	TRBV5-5	TGTGCCAGCAGCTCCCTCCCGGACAGGACCTACGAGCAGTACTTC	CASSSLPDRTYEQYF
11	.	TRBJ1-2	TRBV20-1	TGCAGGGCCGGCAGGGACTATGGCTACACCTTC	CRAGRDYGYTF